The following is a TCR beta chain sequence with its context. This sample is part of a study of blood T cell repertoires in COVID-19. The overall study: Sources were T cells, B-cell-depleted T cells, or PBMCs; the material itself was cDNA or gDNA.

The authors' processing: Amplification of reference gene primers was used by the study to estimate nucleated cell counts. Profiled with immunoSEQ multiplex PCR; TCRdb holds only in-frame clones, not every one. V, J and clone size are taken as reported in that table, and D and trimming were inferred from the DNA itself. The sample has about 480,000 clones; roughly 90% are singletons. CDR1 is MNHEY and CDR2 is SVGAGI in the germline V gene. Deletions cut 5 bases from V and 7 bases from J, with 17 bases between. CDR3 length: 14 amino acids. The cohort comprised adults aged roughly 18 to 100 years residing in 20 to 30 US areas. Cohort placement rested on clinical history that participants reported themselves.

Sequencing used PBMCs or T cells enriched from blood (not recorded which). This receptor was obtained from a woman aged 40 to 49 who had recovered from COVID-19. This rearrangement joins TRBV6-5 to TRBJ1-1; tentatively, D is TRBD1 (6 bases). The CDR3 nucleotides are TGTGCCAGCAGTAGTACCCGGGGACAAAGTGAAGCTTTCTTT. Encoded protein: CASSSTRGQSEAFF.